The 29 T cell receptor beta chains in this list originate from one sample, sequenced in a study of cytomegalovirus exposure and HLA in healthy donors. Sequencing used immunoSEQ multiplex PCR; TCRdb keeps in-frame clones, though not all of them. Altogether about 220,000 clones are present, 90% to 95% being singletons, with the ten largest covering about 0.95%. The sample taken for sequencing was PBMCs. The receptor source for this set is a woman aged 18 to 35 in good health and CMV-seronegative.

V is TRBV18 and J is TRBJ1-4, with a possible D match to TRBD1 (5 bases). V was clipped by 0 bases and J by 7 bases, with 12 bases between them. The CDR3 is made up of 15 amino acids. The germline V gene has CDR1 KGHSH and CDR2 LQKENI. The CDR3 loop is CASSPPTEVGEKLFF. The DNA for the CDR3 is TGTGCCAGCTCACCACCGACAGAAGTAGGTGAAAAACTGTTTTTT.

This chain links TRBV6-5 with TRBJ1-2; TRBD1 matches 10 bases. The trim removed 6 bases at V and 3 bases at J, leaving 7 bases unmatched. The CDR3 length is 15 residues. Per germline, CDR1 MNHEY and CDR2 SVGAGI. The CDR3 spells CASSPRTGGHYGYTF. DNA of the CDR3: TGTGCCAGCAGCCCCAGGACAGGGGGGCACTATGGCTACACCTTC.

V and J are TRBV28 and TRBJ1-3; weak D call: TRBD1 (5 bases). The germline gives CDR1 MDHEN, CDR2 SYDVKM. V lost 3 bases, J lost 0 bases, and 6 bases lay in between. CDR3 length: 14 amino acids. CDR3 region: CASSFQGSGNTIYF. The CDR3 nucleotides read TGTGCCAGCAGTTTCCAGGGCTCTGGAAACACCATATATTTT. Using reference TRBV28 and TRBJ1-3 for the parts outside the CDR3, the full variable domain is DVKVTQSSRYLVKRTGEKVFLECVQDMDHENMFWYRQDPGLGLRLIYFSYDVKMKEKGDIPEGYSVSREKKERFSLILESASTNQTSMYLCASSFQGSGNTIYFGEGSWLTVV.

For the CDR3, the DNA is TGTGCCAGCAGCCGACTAGCGGGAGGGAATGAGCAGTTCTTC. It encodes CASSRLAGGNEQFF. The chain has TRBV6-5 and TRBJ2-1; 14 bases agree with TRBD2. The CDR3 runs to 14 residues. Trimming cost V 6 bases and J 7 bases; bases outside gene matches: 2. Germline-derived CDR1 and CDR2 are MNHEY and SVGAGI.

The chain uses TRBV19 and TRBJ2-7, with a possible D match to TRBD2 (6 bases). Germline CDR1 LNHDA, CDR2 SQIVND (reference sequence). CDR3 length: 13 amino acids. Trimming stripped 5 bases from V and 2 bases from J, with 10 bases between. This CDR3 reads CASSGTPTYEQYF. DNA for the CDR3: TGTGCCAGTAGTGGGACTCCAACCTACGAGCAGTACTTC.

The chain employs TRBV19 and TRBJ2-1; TRBD1 matches at 9 bases. V lost 4 bases and J lost 4; bases outside the gene matches: 8. Per germline, CDR1 LNHDA and CDR2 SQIVND (reference sequence). This CDR3 has 16 amino acids. This CDR3 reads CASSTPRTGAYNEQFF. In DNA form, the CDR3 reads TGTGCCAGTAGTACCCCACGGACAGGGGCGTACAATGAGCAGTTCTTC.

This clone has more than one count but fewer than ten. This chain uses TRBV6-5 with TRBJ1-2, with D maybe TRBD1 (6 bases). Between the trimmed V and J ends, which lost 4 bases and 1 base, there was a span of 16 bases. CDR3 length equals 16 residues. Per the germline V gene, CDR1 is MNHEY and CDR2 is SVGAGI. The CDR3 region is CASSSSGTHINYGYTF. The CDR3 DNA is TGTGCCAGCAGTTCGTCCGGGACACATATTAACTATGGCTACACCTTC.

The chain couples TRBV7-9 to TRBJ1-1; D possibly corresponds to TRBD1 (5 bases). Trimming took 4 bases from V and 6 from J, leaving 12 bases between them. CDR1 is SEHNR, CDR2 FQNEAQ, per germline (reference sequence). The CDR3 contains 13 residues. In DNA, the CDR3 is TGTGCCAGCAGCTCCTCGGGGGGTGCTGAAGCTTTCTTT. Amino acid sequence: CASSSSGGAEAFF.

V usage is TRBV6-6 and J usage is TRBJ2-7, with a tentative D call TRBD2 (5 bases). Germline CDR1 is MNHNY and CDR2 is SVGAGI (reference sequence). This CDR3 has 13 amino acids. V was pared by 4 bases and J by 0 bases, with 7 bases between. CDR3 in DNA: TGTGCCAGCAGTTCCCGGGACTCCTACGAGCAGTACTTC. This gives the protein CASSSRDSYEQYF.

With regard to this clone: This specimen includes other DNA sequences encoding the same CDR3. The gene calls are TRBV4-1 and TRBJ2-5, with D perhaps TRBD2 (6 bases). The V gene lost 1 base and the J gene lost 4 bases, with 10 bases spanning the gap. Germline V gene data show CDR1 as MGHRA and CDR2 as YSYEKL. The CDR3 has 14 amino acids. The CDR3 spells CASSQVTGGETQYF. The CDR3 DNA is TGCGCCAGCAGCCAAGTGACCGGGGGAGAGACCCAGTACTTC.

The chain uses TRBV28 and TRBJ2-1, with 10 nucleotides matching TRBD1. V shed 7 bases and J 5 bases; nucleotides not matched to a gene: 8. The CDR3 sequence is 15 residues long. Germline V CDR1 and CDR2: MDHEN, SYDVKM. The CDR3: CASTETGQGDNEQFF. For the CDR3, the DNA is TGTGCCAGCACCGAAACTGGACAGGGGGACAATGAGCAGTTCTTC.

Ten or more counts support this clone. The chain combines TRBV12-5 with TRBJ2-1, with TRBD2 as a possible D gene (6 bases). The V and J ends lost 0 bases and 0 bases respectively, with 15 bases between them. The V gene's germline CDR1 is LGHNT and CDR2 FRNRAP. This CDR3 is built from 18 residues. The CDR3 here is CASGLVRRDESSYNEQFF. The DNA of the CDR3 is TGTGCTAGTGGTTTGGTACGGCGGGACGAAAGCTCCTACAATGAGCAGTTCTTC.

The chain uses TRBV7-2 and TRBJ2-1, with D perhaps TRBD1 (7 bases). The germline V and J ends were trimmed by 1 base and 2 bases, with 12 bases remaining between them. The CDR3 consists of 16 residues. Germline V gene sequence: CDR1 SGHTA, CDR2 FQGNSA. The CDR3 sequence: CASSLEGASAYNEQFF. Written as DNA, the CDR3 is TGTGCCAGCAGCTTAGAGGGGGCTAGCGCCTACAATGAGCAGTTCTTC. The whole variable domain, remainder taken from reference TRBV7-2 and TRBJ2-1, is GAGVSQSPSNKVTEKGKDVELRCDPISGHTALYWYRQSLGQGLEFLIYFQGNSAPDKSGLPSDRFSAERTGGSVSTLTIQRTQQEDSAVYLCASSLEGASAYNEQFFGPGTRLTVL.

The chain is built from TRBV5-1 and TRBJ2-7; the match to TRBD1 covers 10 bases. Trimming removed 4 bases from V and 3 bases from J; junction bases left unmatched: 10. The CDR3 sequence is 16 residues long. Germline assignment: CDR1 SGHRS and CDR2 YFSETQ. CDR3 coding DNA: TGCGCCAGCAGCCTGGGACAGGGGAGTCTCAACTACGAGCAGTACTTC. Translating gives CASSLGQGSLNYEQYF.

The gene calls are TRBV30 and TRBJ2-3; D is possibly TRBD2 (6 bases). Trimming stripped 2 bases from V and 9 bases from J, with 12 bases between. The CDR3 consists of 12 residues. Germline CDR1 GTSNPN, CDR2 SVGIG (reference sequence). CDR3 sequence: CAWSILASTQYF. CDR3 coding DNA: TGTGCCTGGAGTATTCTAGCGTCGACGCAGTATTTT.

The V and J genes are TRBV2 and TRBJ2-1, with TRBD2 identical over 8 bases. The V and J ends lost 5 bases and 8 bases, in that order; junction bases with no gene match: 11. The germline V gene has CDR1 SNHLY and CDR2 FYNNEI. CDR3 length: 15 amino acids. The CDR3 loop reads CASSIRTSSPDEQFF. As DNA, the CDR3 is TGTGCCAGCAGTATTAGGACTAGCTCTCCAGATGAGCAGTTCTTC. The whole variable domain, remainder taken from reference TRBV2 and TRBJ2-1, is EPEVTQTPSHQVTQMGQEVILRCVPISNHLYFYWYRQILGQKVEFLVSFYNNEISEKSEIFDDQFSVERPDGSNFTLKIRSTKLEDSAMYFCASSIRTSSPDEQFFGPGTRLTVL.

The V call is TRBV6-1, the J call TRBJ2-2; D unclear. Trimming took off 1 base at V and 6 bases at J, with 9 bases between the two ends. CDR1 and CDR2 from the germline V gene are MNHNS and SASEGT. The CDR3 has 14 amino acids. This chain's CDR3 is CASSEVEESGELFF. In DNA form, the CDR3 reads TGTGCCAGCAGTGAAGTAGAGGAGTCCGGGGAGCTGTTTTTT.

This chain uses TRBV6-5 with TRBJ1-5, with no clear D. Germline CDR1 MNHEY, CDR2 SVGAGI. V shed 5 bases and J shed 7 bases, with 12 bases lying between them. The CDR3 loop spans 13 amino acids. The CDR3 DNA follows: TGTGCCAGCAGTCCCAGCGGGGTGCAGCCCCAGCATTTT. This codes for CASSPSGVQPQHF.

The chain is built from TRBV6-1 and TRBJ1-2; 12 bases are a match to TRBD1. The CDR3 runs 16 residues. The ends lost 1 base at V and 5 bases at J; junction bases unmatched: 5. Germline CDR1 is MNHNS and CDR2 is SASEGT. The CDR3 spells CASSEGGQGARYGYTF. DNA for the CDR3: TGTGCCAGCAGTGAAGGGGGACAGGGGGCTCGATATGGCTACACCTTC.

As for this clone: Other DNA variants within this sample encode the same CDR3. The chain is built from TRBV6-1 and TRBJ1-5, with a weak D call TRBD1 (6 bases). The germline gives CDR1 MNHNS, CDR2 SASEGT. This CDR3 contains 15 residues. Between the trimmed V and J ends, which lost 7 bases and 2 bases, there was a span of 15 bases. The DNA for the CDR3 is TGTGCCAGCAAAAGCGGGGGCCAGGGCAATCAGCCCCAGCATTTT. Protein sequence: CASKSGGQGNQPQHF.

The V gene is TRBV5-1, the J gene TRBJ1-1; D may be TRBD1 (6 bases). V gave up 6 bases and J gave up 5 bases, with 17 bases separating them. The CDR3 runs to 14 residues. Germline-derived CDR1 and CDR2 are SGHRS and YFSETQ. The CDR3 is CASTHGGGGTEAFF. DNA for the CDR3: TGCGCCAGCACCCACGGGGGAGGGGGTACTGAAGCTTTCTTT. Using reference TRBV5-1 and TRBJ1-1 for the parts outside the CDR3, the full variable domain is KAGVTQTPRYLIKTRGQQVTLSCSPISGHRSVSWYQQTPGQGLQFLFEYFSETQRNKGNFPGRFSGRQFSNSRSEMNVSTLELGDSALYLCASTHGGGGTEAFFGQGTRLTVV.

This clone has just one count. V is TRBV29-1 and J is TRBJ2-1, with 12 bases identical to TRBD1. Germline V gene sequence: CDR1 SQVTM, CDR2 ANQGSEA. V was pared by 3 bases and J by 0 bases, with 9 bases of the junction left unmatched. The CDR3 runs 18 residues. In nucleotides, the CDR3 is TGCAGCGTTGAGCTTGGGACAGGGGGCTCAAGCTCCTACAATGAGCAGTTCTTC. This gives the protein CSVELGTGGSSSYNEQFF.

The rearrangement links TRBV15 to TRBJ2-1; 10 positions agree with TRBD1. The length of the CDR3 is 15 residues. Unmatched junction bases numbered 5, after V lost 5 bases and J lost 4 bases. CDR1 LNHNV and CDR2 YYDKDF come from the germline V gene (reference sequence). CDR3 coding DNA: TGTGCCACCAGCGTGAGACAGGGGGCGTACAATGAGCAGTTCTTC. Protein sequence: CATSVRQGAYNEQFF.

V usage is TRBV27 and J usage is TRBJ2-7; TRBD2 matches 7 bases. Looked up from germline, CDR1 is MNHEY and CDR2 is SMNVEV (reference sequence). Trimming took 3 bases from V and 4 from J; bases not matched to a gene: 12. The CDR3 contains 16 residues. The CDR3 DNA sequence: TGTGCCAGCAGTTTCTTCGGGGGGTCCGCGGCTTACGAGCAGTACTTC. Residues: CASSFFGGSAAYEQYF.

The chain links TRBV5-1 to TRBJ2-2, with TRBD2 matching 11 bases. Germline CDR1 reads SGHRS; CDR2 reads YFSETQ. The CDR3 has 20 amino acids. V lost 4 bases and J lost 1; bases outside the gene matches: 15. This chain's CDR3 is CASSTTLAGVSIGNTGELFF. For the CDR3, the DNA is TGCGCCAGCAGCACCACACTAGCGGGAGTATCGATTGGGAACACCGGGGAGCTGTTTTTT.

This chain joins TRBV25-1 and TRBJ2-1; 12 bases map to TRBD2. V was clipped by 6 bases and J by 7 bases; unmatched bases: 16. Germline lookup yields CDR1 MGHDK and CDR2 SYGVNS. The CDR3 length is 18 residues. In nucleotides, the CDR3 is TGTGCCAGCAGCCCCACCCCGACGACTAGCGGGAGAAGTAATGAGCAGTTCTTC. This sequence encodes CASSPTPTTSGRSNEQFF.

This chain links TRBV5-1 with TRBJ2-3; TRBD2 matches at 9 bases. J was trimmed by 0 bases and V by 4 bases; bases with no gene match: 9. The V gene's germline CDR1 is SGHRS and CDR2 YFSETQ. This CDR3 has 17 residues. CDR3 residues: CASSAGTSSLSTDTQYF. CDR3 DNA sequence: TGCGCCAGCAGCGCGGGGACTAGCTCGCTTAGCACAGATACGCAGTATTTT.

CDR3 sequence (DNA): TGTGCCAGCAGCTTAGGACTATTGGACGAGCAGTACTTC. Protein product: CASSLGLLDEQYF. The chain joins TRBV5-4 to TRBJ2-7; tentatively, D is TRBD2 (6 bases). The CDR3 is 13 residues long. Germline assignment: CDR1 SGHNT and CDR2 YYREEE (reference sequence). V gave up 2 bases and J gave up 5 bases, with 11 bases separating them.

This sequence joins TRBV5-1 and TRBJ2-7, with TRBD1 matching 7 bases. The J segment lost 3 bases and the V segment lost 5 bases, leaving 5 bases of the junction unmatched. There are 13 residues in the CDR3. Germline values: CDR1 SGHRS, CDR2 YFSETQ. CDR3 nucleotide sequence: TGCGCCAGCAGTACCGGGACAGTCTACGAGCAGTACTTC. It translates to CASSTGTVYEQYF.